These 5 T cell receptor beta chains were sequenced from one sample in a study of monozygotic twins with inflammatory bowel disease. TCRdb re-called the 5' RACE reads; one entry per CDR3 protein, DNA not given. With around 230,000 distinct CDR3 sequences in the sample, the ten largest clones hold around 1.5%. The sample comprised blood. These TCRs come from a human donor with ulcerative colitis or Crohn's disease, or a healthy co-twin of an affected twin (not recorded which).

This sequence joins TRBV6-4 and TRBJ2-2. Per the germline V gene, CDR1 is MRHNA and CDR2 is SNTAGT. The CDR3 runs to 15 residues. CDR3 loop: CASIRSGLNTGELFF.

The chain combines TRBV4-1 with TRBJ1-1; TCRdb outputs TRBD1, but without DNA this stays unchecked. Germline assignment: CDR1 MGHRA and CDR2 YSYEKL. This CDR3 region has 14 residues. The CDR3 region is CASSQESRGAEAFF.

The chain has TRBV19 and TRBJ1-6. Germline assignment: CDR1 LNHDA and CDR2 SQIVND (reference sequence). CDR3 size: 13 residues. CDR3 amino acids: CASSMRGGSPLHF. The variable domain in full, with the rest retrieved from reference TRBV19 and TRBJ1-6, is DGGITQSPKYLFRKEGQNVTLSCEQNLNHDAMYWYRQDPGQGLRLIYYSQIVNDFQKGDIAEGYSVSREKKESFPLTVTSAQKNPTAFYLCASSMRGGSPLHFGNGTRLTVT.

The gene calls are TRBV20-1 and TRBJ1-6; TCRdb selects TRBD1, and the lack of DNA leaves this call unchecked. This CDR3 has 14 amino acids. Germline values: CDR1 DFQATT, CDR2 SNEGSKA (reference sequence). The CDR3 reads CSARIGQANSPLHF.

This chain links TRBV24-1 with TRBJ1-2. Germline assignment: CDR1 KGHDR and CDR2 SFDVKD. The CDR3 runs to 12 residues. CDR3 region: CVITTGYYGYTF.